Presented here are 14 T cell receptor beta chains from one specimen sequenced in a study of T-cell memory formation after mild COVID-19. TCRdb re-called the 5' RACE reads with MiXCR, one entry per CDR3 protein. The sample yields hundreds of thousands of distinct CDR3 sequences, around a sixth seen once. The sequencing input was PBMCs or a T cell subset sorted from them (not recorded which). The receptors shown here come from an adult woman who had mild COVID-19 (a few samples of this study predate the infection). Cell type and time point are not known.

The V and J genes are TRBV5-1 and TRBJ2-3, with D tentatively TRBD1 (5 bases). Germline values: CDR1 SGHRS, CDR2 YFSETQ. V shed 3 bases and J shed 8 bases, with 16 bases lying between them. The CDR3 length is 14 residues. CDR3 bases: TGCGCCAGCAGCTCAGACAGTCAGGTCGGTACGCAGTATTTT. This sequence encodes CASSSDSQVGTQYF.

This chain links TRBV2 with TRBJ1-1; no reliable D call. The germline CDR1 and CDR2 sequences are SNHLY and FYNNEI. Trimming cost V 6 bases and J 1 base, with 12 bases left between them. The CDR3 runs to 14 residues. CDR3 bases: TGTGCCAGCAGGACCCCCGCCAGGAACACTGAAGCTTTCTTT. Translating it yields CASRTPARNTEAFF. The variable domain in full, completed from reference TRBV2 and TRBJ1-1, reads EPEVTQTPSHQVTQMGQEVILRCVPISNHLYFYWYRQILGQKVEFLVSFYNNEISEKSEIFDDQFSVERPDGSNFTLKIRSTKLEDSAMYFCASRTPARNTEAFFGQGTRLTVV.

This clonotype turned up a few times. This chain connects TRBV29-1 to TRBJ2-5; a weak D match, TRBD2 (6 bases). The V and J ends lost 3 bases and 7 bases respectively, with 15 bases between them. CDR1 SQVTM and CDR2 ANQGSEA come from the germline V gene. The CDR3 is 13 residues long. The CDR3 region is CSVEKGLLGTQYF. CDR3 DNA: TGCAGCGTTGAGAAGGGACTGTTAGGGACCCAGTACTTC.

J is TRBJ1-3 and V is TRBV7-9; D is perhaps TRBD1 (5 bases). Looked up from germline, CDR1 is SEHNR and CDR2 is FQNEAQ (reference sequence). The germline V and J ends were trimmed by 5 bases and 4 bases, with 15 bases remaining between them. The CDR3 is made up of 15 amino acids. The CDR3, as DNA: TGTGCCAGCAGCCCACCGGGACCACGAGGAAACACCATATATTTT. Protein sequence: CASSPPGPRGNTIYF.

This clonotype has just a few counts. V and J are TRBV29-1 and TRBJ2-7; 9 nucleotides line up with TRBD1. Germline assignment: CDR1 SQVTM and CDR2 ANQGSEA. The CDR3 covers 16 residues. Unmatched junction bases numbered 16, after V lost 7 bases and J lost 3 bases. The DNA for the CDR3 is TGCAGCGCCTATATATTCCGGGACAGGGCCCGCTACGAGCAGTACTTC. This translates into CSAYIFRDRARYEQYF.

This clonotype was found a few times. The chain joins TRBV12-3 or TRBV12-4 to TRBJ1-6, with 8 bases matching TRBD1. The CDR3 loop spans 15 amino acids. The ends lost 3 bases at V and 8 bases at J; junction bases unmatched: 6. In DNA, the CDR3 is TGTGCCAGCAGTTTGCAGGGGGCAAGTGATTCACCCCTCCACTTT. Protein sequence: CASSLQGASDSPLHF.

V usage is TRBV5-1 and J usage is TRBJ2-5; 8 nucleotides align to TRBD2. Looked up from germline, CDR1 is SGHRS and CDR2 is YFSETQ. The CDR3 is 15 amino acids. The ends lost 4 bases at V and 5 bases at J; junction bases unmatched: 10. The chain's CDR3 is CASSKTTGGRETQYF. The CDR3 DNA reads TGCGCCAGCAGCAAAACAACGGGGGGGCGGGAGACCCAGTACTTC.

In this sample, this clonotype turned up many times. The chain carries TRBV2 and TRBJ2-5; 8 nucleotides agree with TRBD1. There are 13 residues in the CDR3. Germline V gives CDR1 SNHLY, CDR2 FYNNEI. Trimming removed 4 bases from V and 4 bases from J; junction bases left unmatched: 2. The CDR3 DNA sequence: TGTGCCAGCAGTGGACAGGGGATAGAGACCCAGTACTTC. Amino acid sequence: CASSGQGIETQYF.

The rearrangement joins TRBV20-1 to TRBJ1-6; 9 positions match TRBD1. Trimming took 3 bases from V and 10 from J; bases not matched to a gene: 10. Germline CDR1 and CDR2: DFQATT and SNEGSKA (reference sequence). The CDR3 contains 15 residues. CDR3 in DNA: TGCAGTGCTAGTCTACAGGGGGCCTTTCGGTCACCCCTCCACTTT. It translates to CSASLQGAFRSPLHF.

This clonotype was detected only a few times. The chain has TRBV27 and TRBJ2-7; 8 nucleotides match TRBD2. The V and J ends lost 10 bases and 2 bases, in that order; junction bases with no gene match: 13. This CDR3 spans 15 amino acids. CDR1 and CDR2 (germline): MNHEY, SMNVEV (reference sequence). DNA for the CDR3: TGTGCCACAAGACTAGGACTAGCTGGGACCTACGAGCAGTACTTC. Translated: CATRLGLAGTYEQYF.

This clonotype was seen only a few times. The chain couples TRBV5-4 to TRBJ2-3; possibly TRBD2 for D (5 bases). Germline loops: CDR1 SGHNT, CDR2 YYREEE (reference sequence). The CDR3 contains 15 residues. Trimming stripped 4 bases from V and 0 bases from J, with 12 bases between. The CDR3 sequence is CASSPWGDSTDTQYF. The CDR3 DNA sequence: TGTGCCAGCAGCCCCTGGGGAGACAGCACAGATACGCAGTATTTT.

The chain couples TRBV30 to TRBJ2-1; D is ambiguous. V lost 2 bases, J lost 8 bases, and 4 bases lay in between. Germline V CDR1 and CDR2: GTSNPN, SVGIG (reference sequence). The CDR3 sequence is 10 residues long. The CDR3 sequence: CAWSIYEQFF. DNA of the CDR3: TGTGCCTGGAGTATATATGAGCAGTTCTTC.

The chain's CDR3 is CSVESKGATDTQYF. In DNA, the CDR3 is TGCAGCGTTGAGAGTAAGGGGGCCACAGATACGCAGTATTTT. J is TRBJ2-3 and V is TRBV29-1; 7 nucleotides match TRBD1. CDR1 SQVTM and CDR2 ANQGSEA come from the germline V gene. Trimming took 3 bases from V and 2 from J; bases not matched to a gene: 5. This CDR3 has 14 residues.

This clonotype was seen only a few times. V and J are TRBV30 and TRBJ2-2, with D tentatively TRBD2 (5 bases). Trimming removed 2 bases from V and 1 base from J, with 11 bases in between. The CDR3 covers 15 residues. Germline V lookup: CDR1 GTSNPN, CDR2 SVGIG (reference sequence). CDR3 coding DNA: TGTGCCTGGAGTCCGCGGGTATTGAACACCGGGGAGCTGTTTTTT. Its translation is CAWSPRVLNTGELFF.